Listed below are T cell receptor beta chains from one sample, sequenced in a study of beta chain features in type 1 diabetes. Some clones are missing from TCRdb's copy, which holds only in-frame ones; the method was immunoSEQ multiplex PCR. Altogether 330,000 or so clones are present, around 15% being singletons, with the ten largest covering 6.7%. Sequencing was performed on central memory CD4+ T cells from blood. Receptor source: a man in his thirties or forties in good health. Each CDR3 is given with its conserved first and last residue. A D gene is named only where the DNA matches it firmly. A clone size is listed for some rows: how often the clone was seen (once, few, many), or a class if it is expanded.

>.|TRBJ2-2|.|TRBV7-2
TGTGCCAGCAGCCGGATTATCAACACCGGGGAGCTGTTTTTT
CASSRIINTGELFF
>TRBD1|TRBJ1-5|few|TRBV13
TGTGCCAGCAGTTTAGGGACAGGCGGGAATCAGCCCCAGCATTTT
CASSLGTGGNQPQHF
>.|TRBJ1-2|.|TRBV9
TGTGCCAGCAGCCAGGTACTACAGGAGAACTATGGCTACACCTTC
CASSQVLQENYGYTF
>.|TRBJ2-3|.|TRBV6-1
TGTGCCAGCAGTTTCGTTGGGGGCACAGATACGCAGTATTTT
CASSFVGGTDTQYF
>.|TRBJ2-3|few|TRBV5-6
TGTGCCAGCAGCTTAGACCACAAAACAGATACGCAGTATTTT
CASSLDHKTDTQYF
>.|TRBJ2-3|few|TRBV7-2
TGTGCCAGCAGCTCCTCTAGGGTCGACACAGATACGCAGTATTTT
CASSSSRVDTDTQYF
>.|TRBJ2-3|.|TRBV7-9
TGTGCCAGCAGCATGCAAGGGTTTAGTAGAGATACGCAGTATTTT
CASSMQGFSRDTQYF
>.|TRBJ1-5|.|TRBV20-1
TGTGAGAGGCTGAATCAGCCCCAGCATTTT
CERLNQPQHF
>.|TRBJ2-2|few|TRBV5-1
TGCGCCAGCAGCTTGAGCCAGGGGAACACCGGGGAGCTGTTTTTT
CASSLSQGNTGELFF
>.|TRBJ1-1|few|TRBV18
TGTGCCAGCTCAGCTGTGACTGGGAACACTGAAGCTTTCTTT
CASSAVTGNTEAFF
>TRBD2|TRBJ2-1|.|TRBV11-2
TGTGCCAGCAGCTTAGGCTTCGGCGGGGGGGCGAATGAGCAGTTCTTC
CASSLGFGGGANEQFF
>TRBD2|TRBJ2-3|.|TRBV6-6
TGTGCCAGCCGAGCTAGCGGGGTCAGCACAGATACGCAGTATTTT
CASRASGVSTDTQYF
>TRBD2|TRBJ2-5|.|TRBV6-1
TGTGCCAGCGGTGCTAGCGGGGGGGGCGGGATCCGGGAGACCCAGTACTTC
CASGASGGGGIRETQYF
>TRBD2|TRBJ2-6|many|TRBV27
TGTGCCAGCAGTTTTGCGGGAGTTGGGGCCAACGTCCTGACTTTC
CASSFAGVGANVLTF
>.|TRBJ1-5|.|TRBV6-1
TGTGCCAGCAGCTGGATACAGGATCAGCCCCAGCATTTT
CASSWIQDQPQHF
>TRBD1|TRBJ1-2|.|TRBV9
TGTGCCAGCAGCGGACAGGGGTCCGGTGGCTACACCTTC
CASSGQGSGGYTF
>.|TRBJ1-2|few|TRBV5-8
TGTGCCAGCAGCTTGGGAGGGAGGCCCTATGGCTACACCTTC
CASSLGGRPYGYTF
>.|TRBJ2-1|few|TRBV7-3
TGTGCCAGCAGCCAGGGACCCCCTGGGAGTGAGCAGTTCTTC
CASSQGPPGSEQFF
>.|TRBJ2-1|.|TRBV18
TGTGCCAGCTCACAAAGGACAGAAAGAGGTGATGAGCAGTTCTTC
CASSQRTERGDEQFF
>TRBD2|TRBJ2-7|.|TRBV4-1
TGCGCCAGCAGCCCCCAACTAGCGGGGGCCTACGAGCAGTACTTC
CASSPQLAGAYEQYF
>TRBD1|TRBJ1-3|.|TRBV5-6
TGTGCCAGCAGCTCCGGACAGGGACTTAACACCATATATTTT
CASSSGQGLNTIYF
>TRBD1|TRBJ2-7|.|TRBV13
TGTGCCAGCAGTGAAGGACAGGGACTCTACGAGCAGTACTTC
CASSEGQGLYEQYF
>.|TRBJ1-5|.|TRBV7-2
TGTGCCAGCAGCTTAACGGGGAATAGCAATCAGCCCCAGCATTTT
CASSLTGNSNQPQHF
>TRBD2|TRBJ2-3|few|TRBV4-2
TGTGCCAGCAGCCAAGAACCAGCGGGACGCACAGATACGCAGTATTTT
CASSQEPAGRTDTQYF
>.|TRBJ1-5|many|TRBV5-6
TGTGCCAGCAGCTCGGGCATTAGCAATCAGCCCCAGCATTTT
CASSSGISNQPQHF
>.|TRBJ1-2|.|TRBV4-1
TGCGCCAGCAGCCAAAATCCCCAGGCCCCTTCATTC
CASSQNPQAPSF
>TRBD2|TRBJ2-3|few|TRBV18
TGTGCCAGCTCACCTGGGCTAGCGGGGAGCACAGATACGCAGTATTTT
CASSPGLAGSTDTQYF
>.|TRBJ1-1|.|TRBV7-2
TGTGCCAGCAGCTTATCAGGGAACACTGAAGCTTTCTTT
CASSLSGNTEAFF
>TRBD2|TRBJ2-5|once|TRBV18
TGTGCCAGCTCACCACTAAGGACTAGCGGAATAGAGACCCAGTACTTC
CASSPLRTSGIETQYF
>.|TRBJ1-2|few|TRBV25-1
TGTGCCAGCAGTGAATTTGTGGAAGGCTACACCTTC
CASSEFVEGYTF
>TRBD2|TRBJ2-3|.|TRBV7-2
TGTGCCAGCAGCGAGAATAGCGGGGGACCCCCAGATACGCAGTATTTT
CASSENSGGPPDTQYF
>.|TRBJ1-3|.|TRBV25-1
TGTGCCAGCAGTGAGCCGGGGCCGCTGGGAAACACCATATATTTT
CASSEPGPLGNTIYF
>.|TRBJ2-1|many|TRBV4-1
TGCGCCAGCAGCCTAAGCATTAGCTCCTACAATGAGCAGTTCTTC
CASSLSISSYNEQFF
>.|TRBJ2-1|.|TRBV7-2
TGCGCCAGCAGCCAAGACCGCTCCGGGTTCCACAATGAGCAGTTCTTC
CASSQDRSGFHNEQFF
>.|TRBJ2-7|few|TRBV2
TGTGCCAGCAGCGTAAGCTCCTACGAGCAGTACTTC
CASSVSSYEQYF
>.|TRBJ2-5|few|TRBV14
TGTGCCAGCAGCCGTATGGGGACCCAGTACTTC
CASSRMGTQYF
>.|TRBJ2-3|.|TRBV5-1
TGCGCCAGCAGCTTGGGGGCTATTGCTAGCACAGATACGCAGTATTTT
CASSLGAIASTDTQYF
>TRBD2|TRBJ2-1|many|TRBV6-4
TGTGCCAGCAGTGCGATAGCGGGGGCCTACAATGAGCAGTTCTTC
CASSAIAGAYNEQFF
>.|TRBJ1-3|.|TRBV7-6
TGTGCCAGCAGCGGCTGGACAGATGGAAACACCATATATTTT
CASSGWTDGNTIYF
>.|TRBJ1-2|.|TRBV6-5
TGTGCCAGCAGTTACGGAGTTGACTATGGCTACACCTTC
CASSYGVDYGYTF
>.|TRBJ2-2|.|TRBV15
TGTGCCACCAGCAGAGATGGGAGGGGGGAGCTGTTTTTT
CATSRDGRGELFF
>.|TRBJ2-3|many|TRBV6-6
TGTGCCAGCAGTCAATTCACAGATACGCAGTATTTT
CASSQFTDTQYF
>TRBD1|TRBJ1-4|.|TRBV7-2
TGTGCCAGCAGCTTAGCGGCAGGGGGGAATGAAAAACTGTTTTTT
CASSLAAGGNEKLFF
>.|TRBJ2-1|few|TRBV7-2
TGTGCCAGCAGCTTAGATCATGGCGGAGAGCAGTTCTTC
CASSLDHGGEQFF
>TRBD2|TRBJ2-1|few|TRBV7-8
TGTGCCAGCAGCTTAAATTGGATGGGACTAGCGGGAAATGAGCAGTTCTTC
CASSLNWMGLAGNEQFF
>TRBD2|TRBJ2-1|many|TRBV19
TGTGCCAGTAGACCCCGGGGGGGAATATACAATGAGCAGTTCTTC
CASRPRGGIYNEQFF
>.|TRBJ2-1|few|TRBV11-2
TGTGCCAGCAAAGCGGAGAGCTCCTACAATGAGCAGTTCTTC
CASKAESSYNEQFF
>.|TRBJ1-4|.|TRBV6-5
TGTGCCAGCTCGCTGGAGGCAGGGGCTGGCAAACTGTTTTTT
CASSLEAGAGKLFF
>.|TRBJ1-2|.|TRBV7-2
TGTGCCAGCAGCTTGGGGGTTTCCTATGGCTACACCTTC
CASSLGVSYGYTF
>TRBD2|TRBJ2-1|few|TRBV4-1
TGCGCCAGCAGCCAGGCGGGAGGGCCTGTGGGTAATGAGCAGTTCTTC
CASSQAGGPVGNEQFF
>TRBD2|TRBJ2-3|.|TRBV4-1
TGCGCCAGCAGCCAAGGGATCCTGCGGGGGGGCGCAGATACGCAGTATTTT
CASSQGILRGGADTQYF
>.|TRBJ1-1|few|TRBV2
TGTGCCAGCAGTGAATATACAGGCGGAGCTTTCTTT
CASSEYTGGAFF